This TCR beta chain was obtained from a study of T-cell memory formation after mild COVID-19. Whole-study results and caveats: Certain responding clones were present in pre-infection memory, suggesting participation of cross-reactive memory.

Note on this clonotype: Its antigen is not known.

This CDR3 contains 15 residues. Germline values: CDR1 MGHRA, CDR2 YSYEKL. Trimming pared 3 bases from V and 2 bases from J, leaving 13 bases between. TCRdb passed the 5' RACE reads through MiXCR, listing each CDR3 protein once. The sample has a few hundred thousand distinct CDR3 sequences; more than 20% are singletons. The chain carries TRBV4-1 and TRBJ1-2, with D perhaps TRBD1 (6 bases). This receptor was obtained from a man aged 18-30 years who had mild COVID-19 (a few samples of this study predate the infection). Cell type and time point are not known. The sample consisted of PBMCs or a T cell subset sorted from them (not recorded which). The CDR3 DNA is TGCGCCAGCAGCCACCGGGCAGGGGACAACTATGGCTACACCTTC. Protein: CASSHRAGDNYGYTF.